Below are 11 T cell receptor beta chains sequenced from a single sample in a study of blood T cell repertoires in COVID-19. TCRdb keeps only in-frame clones here, not all; method: immunoSEQ multiplex PCR. Here the sample spans 150,000 to 200,000 clones, around nine tenths being singletons. The sample comprised PBMCs or T cells enriched from blood (not recorded which). These receptors originate from a woman under 30 who had recovered from COVID-19.

The gene calls are TRBV28 and TRBJ1-2; 9 bases are shared with TRBD1. The CDR3 extends over 14 amino acids. Trimming removed 6 bases from V and 4 bases from J; junction bases left unmatched: 6. Germline assignment: CDR1 MDHEN and CDR2 SYDVKM. CDR3 in amino acids: CASRRDRVSYGYTF. The CDR3 nucleotides read TGTGCCAGCAGACGGGACAGGGTCAGCTATGGCTACACCTTC.

The rearrangement links TRBV7-2 to TRBJ2-5, with a tentative D call TRBD2 (5 bases). With 3 bases removed from V and 7 bases from J, the gap between germline ends came to 12 bases. The CDR3 loop spans 13 amino acids. Germline V gene lookup returns CDR1 SGHTA and CDR2 FQGNSA. CDR3 residues: CASSFEEVGTQYF. In DNA form, the CDR3 reads TGTGCCAGCAGCTTCGAGGAGGTTGGGACCCAGTACTTC.

The rearrangement joins TRBV2 to TRBJ2-7, with TRBD1 as a possible D gene (5 bases). The CDR3 has 14 residues. V lost 4 bases and J lost 0, with 10 bases in between. The germline V gene has CDR1 SNHLY and CDR2 FYNNEI. The CDR3 is CASSVGRDSYEQYF. The CDR3 nucleotides are TGTGCCAGCAGTGTCGGCAGGGACTCCTACGAGCAGTACTTC.

This rearrangement joins TRBV11-2 to TRBJ2-2; possibly TRBD1 for D (6 bases). CDR1 SGHAT and CDR2 FQNNGV come from the germline V gene. The CDR3 covers 15 residues. V was pared by 3 bases and J by 1 base, with 9 bases between. For the CDR3, the DNA is TGTGCCAGCAGCTTCGACAGGATGAACACCGGGGAGCTGTTTTTT. Its protein is CASSFDRMNTGELFF.

This chain joins TRBV6-6 and TRBJ1-1; 7 nucleotides line up with TRBD1. Germline CDR1 reads MNHNY; CDR2 reads SVGAGI (reference sequence). The CDR3 totals 14 residues. V gave up 8 bases and J gave up 3 bases; unmatched junction bases: 9. The CDR3 reads CASAYRGEYTEAFF. CDR3 bases: TGTGCCAGCGCCTACAGGGGCGAGTACACTGAAGCTTTCTTT.

The gene calls are TRBV27 and TRBJ1-4; possible D gene TRBD1, 5 bases. V dropped 4 bases and J dropped 0 bases, with 15 bases sitting between them. Germline values: CDR1 MNHEY, CDR2 SMNVEV (reference sequence). The CDR3 consists of 17 residues. CDR3 amino acids: CASSSRQSFATNEKLFF. In DNA form, the CDR3 reads TGTGCCAGCAGTTCGCGACAGAGTTTTGCAACTAATGAAAAACTGTTTTTT. Full variable domain (remainder filled in from reference TRBV27 and TRBJ1-4): EAQVTQNPRYLITVTGKKLTVTCSQNMNHEYMSWYRQDPGLGLRQIYYSMNVEVTDKGDVPEGYKVSRKEKRNFPLILESPSPNQTSLYFCASSSRQSFATNEKLFFGSGTQLSVL.

The genes are TRBV2 and TRBJ2-7, with D perhaps TRBD1 (6 bases). CDR1 SNHLY and CDR2 FYNNEI come from the germline V gene. The CDR3 is made up of 18 amino acids. Trimming shortened V by 0 bases and J by 1 base, and 19 bases separated the two germline ends. The CDR3 sequence: CASSEASGVDRPSYEQYF. The CDR3, as DNA: TGTGCCAGCAGTGAAGCTTCCGGAGTCGACAGGCCTTCCTACGAGCAGTACTTC. Variable domain in full (rest from reference TRBV2 and TRBJ2-7): EPEVTQTPSHQVTQMGQEVILRCVPISNHLYFYWYRQILGQKVEFLVSFYNNEISEKSEIFDDQFSVERPDGSNFTLKIRSTKLEDSAMYFCASSEASGVDRPSYEQYFGPGTRLTVT.

The chain combines TRBV4-1 with TRBJ2-3; 10 bases fit TRBD2. The CDR3 extends over 16 amino acids. After removal of 3 bases from V and 5 bases from J, the junction contained 8 bases not matched to a gene. The germline V gene encodes CDR1 MGHRA and CDR2 YSYEKL. CDR3 loop: CASSHLGLAGVDTQYF. The CDR3 DNA reads as TGCGCCAGCAGCCACCTGGGGCTAGCGGGAGTAGATACGCAGTATTTT.

The chain couples TRBV6-2 or TRBV6-3 to TRBJ2-7, with 9 bases lining up with TRBD2. The CDR3 sequence is 15 residues long. Germline CDR1 is MNHEY and CDR2 is SVGEGT. V shed 2 bases and J 4 bases; nucleotides not matched to a gene: 6. The CDR3 coding sequence is TGTGCCAGCAGTTACGGGGCTAGCGGGAAATACGAGCAGTACTTC. Translated, it gives CASSYGASGKYEQYF.

The chain has TRBV7-3 and TRBJ2-1; weak D call: TRBD1 (6 bases). In germline, CDR1 is SGHTA, CDR2 FQGTGA. V lost 2 bases and J lost 4, with 15 bases in between. The CDR3 loop spans 16 amino acids. This chain's CDR3 is CASSLEFMGAYNEQFF. CDR3 DNA sequence: TGTGCCAGCAGCTTAGAGTTTATGGGGGCATACAATGAGCAGTTCTTC.

This chain joins TRBV14 and TRBJ2-7; a possible D gene is TRBD1 (6 bases). The CDR3 consists of 16 residues. V was clipped by 2 bases and J by 0 bases, with 14 bases between them. The germline gives CDR1 SGHDN, CDR2 FVKESK. CDR3 sequence (DNA): TGTGCCAGCAGCCAATATGGACAGCTGCTCTCCTACGAGCAGTACTTC. This translates into CASSQYGQLLSYEQYF. Filled out from reference TRBV14 and TRBJ2-7, the complete variable domain reads EAGVTQFPSHSVIEKGQTVTLRCDPISGHDNLYWYRRVMGKEIKFLLHFVKESKQDESGMPNNRFLAERTGGTYSTLKVQPAELEDSGVYFCASSQYGQLLSYEQYFGPGTRLTVT.